This TCR beta chain appears in the sequencing data of a study of cytomegalovirus exposure and HLA in healthy donors. Germline CDR1 reads SEHNR; CDR2 reads FQNEAQ (reference sequence). The CDR3 runs to 14 residues. Trimming took off 5 bases at V and 8 bases at J, with 16 bases between the two ends. The donors were members of the approximately 120-subject validation cohort (separate from the approximately 670-subject first cohort). Method: immunoSEQ multiplex PCR; TCRdb's copy keeps in-frame clones and lacks some. The sample holds around 230,000 clones, 75% to 90% seen once. General study points: TCR sequences were mostly rare, though some public TCRs occurred in many donors. The study labeled under 200 TCR beta chains cytomegalovirus-associated. In vitro work confirmed that a few CMV-associated chains recognize CMV antigens.

Details on this clone: No antigen is known for it.

The chain links TRBV7-9 to TRBJ1-5; a weak D match, TRBD1 (6 bases). Sequencing was done on a sample of PBMCs. The source of this sequence is a woman in her twenties or thirties in good health and CMV-seropositive. CDR3 residues: CASSGTQGLEPQHF. For the CDR3, the DNA is TGTGCCAGCAGCGGTACACAGGGATTGGAGCCCCAGCATTTT.